The 6 T cell receptor beta chains in this list originate from one sample, sequenced in a study of blood T cells in healthy people across ages. A second about 6 to 12 cycle PCR used barcoded and J-beta primers. Each CDR3 protein gets one entry after TCRdb re-called the 5' RACE reads with MiXCR. The sample includes about 1.7 million distinct CDR3 sequences, 28% of them seen just once. Sequencing used blood. These receptors all come from a woman under 40 in good health.

This clonotype came up a few times. The rearrangement joins TRBV3-1 to TRBJ2-1; 14 positions agree with TRBD2. CDR1 LGHDT and CDR2 YNNKEL come from the germline V gene (reference sequence). V shed 4 bases and J 0 bases; nucleotides not matched to a gene: 8. The CDR3 is 19 residues long. The CDR3 region is CASSRKTGTSGSSYNEQFF. The CDR3 nucleotides read TGTGCCAGCAGCCGAAAAACCGGGACTAGCGGGAGCTCCTACAATGAGCAGTTCTTC.

On this clonotype itself: Compared with germline, one end of the junction differs, possibly owing to a read error. V gene TRBV5-1 combines with J gene TRBJ1-1; no firm D call. CDR3 length: 13 amino acids. Germline loops: CDR1 SGHRS, CDR2 YFSETQ. The CDR3 bases are TGCGCCAGCAGCTTGGGAGTTAACACTGAAGATTTCTTT. It translates to CASSLGVNTEDFF.

This clonotype was seen more than once but under ten times. A junction boundary mismatches the germline segment, possibly from a read error. The chain recombines TRBV20-1 with TRBJ2-3; 9 positions agree with TRBD2. There are 12 residues in the CDR3. The germline V gene encodes CDR1 DFQATT and CDR2 SNEGSKA (reference sequence). The DNA of the CDR3 is TGTAGTGCTCTAGCGGGAATAGATACGCAGTATTTT. Amino acid sequence: CSALAGIDTQYF.

This clonotype was observed a handful of times. V gene TRBV7-2 combines with J gene TRBJ1-2; the D is unclear. With 7 bases removed from V and 0 bases from J, the gap between germline ends came to 12 bases. CDR1 and CDR2 (germline): SGHTA, FQGNSA. The CDR3 runs to 14 residues. This CDR3 reads CASTPATANYGYTF. The CDR3 DNA follows: TGTGCCAGCACCCCGGCTACCGCTAACTATGGCTACACCTTC. Full variable domain (missing parts from reference TRBV7-2 and TRBJ1-2): GAGVSQSPSNKVTEKGKDVELRCDPISGHTALYWYRQSLGQGLEFLIYFQGNSAPDKSGLPSDRFSAERTGGSVSTLTIQRTQQEDSAVYLCASTPATANYGYTFGSGTRLTVV.

About this clonotype itself: Mismatch with germline at one junction end may stem from a read error. V usage is TRBV7-2 and J usage is TRBJ1-1; D gene uncertain. From germline, CDR1 is SGHTA and CDR2 FQGNSA. The CDR3 is 13 amino acids. The CDR3 sequence: CAGSGKVRTEAFF. Written as DNA, the CDR3 is TGTGCCGGCAGCGGAAAGGTCCGCACTGAAGCTTTCTTT.

This clonotype has only a few counts. The CDR3 is CASRVPSGPLTDTQYF. The CDR3 region has the DNA TGTGCCAGCAGGGTCCCTAGCGGCCCCCTCACAGATACGCAGTATTTT. The V call is TRBV28, the J call TRBJ2-3, with TRBD2 identical over 7 bases. This CDR3 spans 16 amino acids. With 6 bases clipped from V and 2 bases from J, the junction kept 11 bases outside the gene matches. Germline V CDR1 and CDR2: MDHEN, SYDVKM. Combining the CDR3 with reference TRBV28 and TRBJ2-3 gives the whole variable domain DVKVTQSSRYLVKRTGEKVFLECVQDMDHENMFWYRQDPGLGLRLIYFSYDVKMKEKGDIPEGYSVSREKKERFSLILESASTNQTSMYLCASRVPSGPLTDTQYFGPGTRLTVL.